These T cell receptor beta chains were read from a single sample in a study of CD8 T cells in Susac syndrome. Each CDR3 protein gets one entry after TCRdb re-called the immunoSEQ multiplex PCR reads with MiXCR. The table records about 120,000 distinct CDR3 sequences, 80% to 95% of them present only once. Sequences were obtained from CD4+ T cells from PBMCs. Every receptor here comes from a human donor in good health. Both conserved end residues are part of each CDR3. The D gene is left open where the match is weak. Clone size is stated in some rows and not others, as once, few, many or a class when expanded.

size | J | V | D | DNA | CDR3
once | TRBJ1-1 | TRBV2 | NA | TGTGCCAGCAGTCCAACGGGGTCGGTCACTGAAGCTTTCTTT | CASSPTGSVTEAFF
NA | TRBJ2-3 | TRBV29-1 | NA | TGCAGCGTTGGCAAAGGGCAAGCTAGCACAGATACGCAGTATTTT | CSVGKGQASTDTQYF
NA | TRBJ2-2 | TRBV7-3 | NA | TGTGCCAGCAGCCCCGCCGGGACTCCCGGCGGGGAGCTGTTTTTT | CASSPAGTPGGELFF
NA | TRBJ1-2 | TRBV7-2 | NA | TGTGCCAGCAGCTTCTCAACAGGGCCGAGTGGCTACACCTTC | CASSFSTGPSGYTF
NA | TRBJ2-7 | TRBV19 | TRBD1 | TGTGCCAGTAGTGCCCCGGGACAGGGATCCTACGAGCAGTACTTC | CASSAPGQGSYEQYF
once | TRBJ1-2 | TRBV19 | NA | TGTGCCAGCGAAACAAGGGGATTTGGGGGCTACACCTTC | CASETRGFGGYTF
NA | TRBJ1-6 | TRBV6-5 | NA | TGTGCCAGCAGTACTGATGGAGGGGATTCACCCCTCCACTTT | CASSTDGGDSPLHF
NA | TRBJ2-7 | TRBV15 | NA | TGTGCCACCAGCAGAGTCGGGGGAGTCATCGAGCAGTACTTC | CATSRVGGVIEQYF
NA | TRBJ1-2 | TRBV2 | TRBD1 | TGTGCCAGTTTTCAGAGGGACAGGGAGGCCTCTAACTATGGCTACACCTTC | CASFQRDREASNYGYTF
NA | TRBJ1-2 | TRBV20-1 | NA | TGCAGTGCTAGCGACACCTCTAACTATGGCTACCCCTTC | CSASDTSNYGYPF
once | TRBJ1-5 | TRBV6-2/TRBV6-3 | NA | TGTGCCAGCAGTTACGCGACAGGCCGCGATCAGCCCCAGCATTTT | CASSYATGRDQPQHF
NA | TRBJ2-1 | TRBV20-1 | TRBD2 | TGCAGTGCTACAGCGGGGGGGCTATCGGATGAGCAGTTCTTC | CSATAGGLSDEQFF
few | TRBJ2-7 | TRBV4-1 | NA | TGCGCCAGCAGCCAAGATTCGACACGGGAGTACGAGCAGTACTTC | CASSQDSTREYEQYF
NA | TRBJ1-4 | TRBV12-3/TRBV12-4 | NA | TGTGCCAGCAGTTTACGGTGGGAGGGGGAAAAACTGTTTTTT | CASSLRWEGEKLFF
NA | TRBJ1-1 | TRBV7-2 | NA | TGTGCCAGCAGCTTAGCGTCCGGCACTGAAGCTTTCTTT | CASSLASGTEAFF
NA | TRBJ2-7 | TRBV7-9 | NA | TGTGCCAGCAGCTCAGGTGAAAACGAGCAGTACTTC | CASSSGENEQYF
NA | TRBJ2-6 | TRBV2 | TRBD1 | TGTGCCAGCACCAGAGGACAGGATCTAGGAGGGGCCAACGTCCTGACTTTC | CASTRGQDLGGANVLTF
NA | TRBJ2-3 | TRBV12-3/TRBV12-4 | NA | TGTGCCAGCAGTGGGTTGGTGGATACGCAGTATTTT | CASSGLVDTQYF
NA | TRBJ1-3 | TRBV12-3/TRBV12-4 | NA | TGTGCCAGCAGTTTAGGAGGGGGAAACACCATATATTTT | CASSLGGGNTIYF
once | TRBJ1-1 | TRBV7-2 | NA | TGTGCCAGCAGCCCCGGGCCTCAAGCTTTCTTT | CASSPGPQAFF
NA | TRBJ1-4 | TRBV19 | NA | TGTGCCAGTAGCCTCGGGGATTTCGGTGAAAAACTGTTTTTT | CASSLGDFGEKLFF
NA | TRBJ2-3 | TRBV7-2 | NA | TGTGCCAGCAGCCCCGCGGAGGGGGGCACGCAGTATTTT | CASSPAEGGTQYF
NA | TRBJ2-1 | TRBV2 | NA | TGTGCCAGCAGTGGATTGGCTGGAAATGAGCAGTTCTTC | CASSGLAGNEQFF
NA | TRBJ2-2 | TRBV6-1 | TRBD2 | TGTGCCAGCAGCCCTTTAGCGGGAGGCGCCGGGGAGCTGTTTTTT | CASSPLAGGAGELFF
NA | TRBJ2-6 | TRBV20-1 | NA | TGCAGTGCTGTCACTCGCTCTGGGGCCAACGTCCTGACTTTC | CSAVTRSGANVLTF
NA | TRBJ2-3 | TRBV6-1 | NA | TGTGCCAGCAGCGCCCTGACAGGAGGCGGCTTAAGGGATACGCAGTATTTT | CASSALTGGGLRDTQYF
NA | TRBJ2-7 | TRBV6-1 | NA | TGTGCCAGCAGTGAAGGTTTCGGGACATCGTACGAGCAGTACTTC | CASSEGFGTSYEQYF
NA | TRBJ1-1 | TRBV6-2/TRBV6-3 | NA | TGTGCCAGCAGTTCGAGTGGGGACACTGAAGCTTTCTTT | CASSSSGDTEAFF